These 21 T cell receptor beta chains were all obtained from the same sample, sequenced in a study of regulatory T cells in long-lasting Graves disease (dated by TCRdb to the early 2020s). Sample time point, as interpreted from the label and publication: newly diagnosed GD, antithyroid drugs for less than 3 months. For both TCR sequencing and RNA sequencing, RNA was extracted from PBMCs using TRIzol. Library prep was done by multiplex PCR. For sequencing, an Illumina HiSeq 4000 was employed. TCR beta libraries were built with iRepertoire HTBI primers and Arm-PCR amplification of CDR3 regions. TCRdb reprocessing: public reads trimmed at Q25 with fastp, clones called with MiXCR, in-frame beta chains kept. Each CDR3 protein appears once, grouped with its most common genes and DNA. Across this sample there are about 560,000 distinct CDR3 sequences, with about 16% seen only once. The ten largest clonotypes hold approximately 12% of the sample.

The same data also went into a second study, on T cells in Graves' hyperthyroidism and ophthalmopathy.

Here the sequenced sample was peripheral blood mononuclear cells (PBMCs), taken at new diagnosis, from a patient treated with antithyroid drugs. These receptors came from a man younger than 30 with Graves disease. Donor details come from another sample of the same person, matched by shared clones.

This clonotype was recorded only once. A far larger clone lies a single base away; this is likely a read error. The J gene is TRBJ2-5, the V gene TRBV27; 7 nucleotides align to TRBD2. Germline CDR1 MNHEY, CDR2 SMNVEV (reference sequence). This CDR3 comprises 15 residues. The V segment lost 3 bases and the J segment 11 bases; nucleotides outside the gene matches: 15. The CDR3 sequence is CASSFLSSGYNEQYF. The CDR3 DNA follows: TGTGCCAGCAGTTTTTTGTCTAGCGGTTACAATGAGCAGTACTTC.

This clonotype was found a few times. The chain uses TRBV19 and TRBJ2-7; TRBD1 might be the D (6 bases). CDR1 and CDR2 (germline): LNHDA, SQIVND (reference sequence). CDR3 length: 16 residues. V was cut by 5 bases and J by 3 bases, with 20 bases left in between. DNA for the CDR3: TGTGCCAGTAGTCGCCGACAGGCTGTTAATGTCTACGAGCAGTACTTC. Translating gives CASSRRQAVNVYEQYF.

This clonotype was recorded many times. This chain uses TRBV5-1 with TRBJ2-7; the match to TRBD2 covers 9 bases. The CDR3 is 16 residues long. V dropped 0 bases and J dropped 1; count of bases not matched to a gene: 5. The germline CDR1 and CDR2 sequences are SGHRS and YFSETQ. CDR3 sequence: CASSLVPSGVSYEQYF. The CDR3 coding sequence is TGCGCCAGCAGCTTGGTGCCTAGCGGGGTTTCCTACGAGCAGTACTTC.

This rearrangement joins TRBV19 to TRBJ2-1; no clear D gene. Trimming cost V 1 base and J 6 bases, with 7 bases left between them. The CDR3 length is 13 residues. Germline CDR1 is LNHDA and CDR2 is SQIVND (reference sequence). The CDR3 sequence is CASSIGGGNEQFF. The CDR3 nucleotides are TGTGCCAGTAGTATAGGGGGTGGCAATGAGCAGTTCTTC.

The chain couples TRBV9 to TRBJ1-2; a weak D match, TRBD1 (6 bases). V was cut by 5 bases and J by 3 bases, with 14 bases left in between. This CDR3 spans 14 amino acids. From germline, CDR1 is SGDLS and CDR2 YYNGEE. CDR3 sequence (DNA): TGTGCCAGCAGTGGAGGGGGGATTGACTATGGCTACACCTTC. Amino acids: CASSGGGIDYGYTF.

The chain has TRBV18 and TRBJ1-5, with D possibly matching TRBD1 (5 bases). The CDR3 loop spans 14 amino acids. Trimming left V 10 bases short and J 5 bases short, with 18 bases between. Germline V lookup: CDR1 KGHSH, CDR2 LQKENI. CDR3 DNA: TGTGCCAACTCCCGGGGGGGGACGGATCAGCCCCAGCATTTT. Its translation is CANSRGGTDQPQHF.

This clonotype was detected many times. The chain links TRBV11-2 to TRBJ2-2, with TRBD2 matching over 13 bases. The V and J ends lost 8 bases and 7 bases, in that order; junction bases with no gene match: 4. The CDR3 is made up of 14 amino acids. Germline V gene lookup returns CDR1 SGHAT and CDR2 FQNNGV. CDR3: CASRLAGGHGELFF. The CDR3 DNA reads as TGTGCCAGCCGACTAGCGGGAGGTCACGGGGAGCTGTTTTTT. The variable domain in full, with the rest retrieved from reference TRBV11-2 and TRBJ2-2, is EAGVAQSPRYKIIEKRQSVAFWCNPISGHATLYWYQQILGQGPKLLIQFQNNGVVDDSQLPKDRFSAERLKGVDSTLKIQPAKLEDSAVYLCASRLAGGHGELFFGEGSRLTVL.

This clonotype was observed a handful of times. The chain recombines TRBV4-1 with TRBJ2-7; D is tentatively TRBD1 or TRBD2 (5 bases each). Per the germline V gene, CDR1 is MGHRA and CDR2 is YSYEKL. Trimming pared 3 bases from V and 2 bases from J, leaving 11 bases between. The CDR3 totals 14 residues. This chain's CDR3 is CASSQGDRPYEQYF. CDR3 sequence (DNA): TGCGCCAGCAGCCAGGGGGACCGTCCCTACGAGCAGTACTTC.

This clonotype showed up many times. This chain joins TRBV20-1 and TRBJ2-7; maybe TRBD2 (5 bases). Germline assignment: CDR1 DFQATT and CDR2 SNEGSKA (reference sequence). The V end was cut by 3 bases, the J end by 4 bases, with 22 bases between. The CDR3 has 16 residues. CDR3 protein: CSASYVGRRSGYEQYF. DNA for the CDR3: TGCAGTGCTAGTTATGTAGGCAGGAGGTCCGGTTACGAGCAGTACTTC.

This clonotype has a handful of counts. The chain links TRBV9 to TRBJ2-7, with 7 bases aligning to TRBD2. The CDR3 is 15 residues long. Germline CDR1 SGDLS, CDR2 YYNGEE. V lost 4 bases to trimming and J lost 2 bases; unmatched junction nucleotides: 9. CDR3 residues: CASSPSRGRAYEQYF. The CDR3 nucleotides are TGTGCCAGCAGCCCAAGCAGAGGGAGGGCCTACGAGCAGTACTTC.

This chain links TRBV5-1 with TRBJ2-7; weak D call: TRBD1 (6 bases). The germline gives CDR1 SGHRS, CDR2 YFSETQ. The CDR3 length is 15 residues. Deletions cut 0 bases from V and 2 bases from J, with 12 bases between. The CDR3 sequence is CASSLAHAGAYEQYF. The CDR3 DNA reads TGCGCCAGCAGCTTGGCTCACGCAGGGGCCTACGAGCAGTACTTC. Together with reference TRBV5-1 and TRBJ2-7, the CDR3 gives the full variable domain: KAGVTQTPRYLIKTRGQQVTLSCSPISGHRSVSWYQQTPGQGLQFLFEYFSETQRNKGNFPGRFSGRQFSNSRSEMNVSTLELGDSALYLCASSLAHAGAYEQYFGPGTRLTVT.

The V gene is TRBV4-2, the J gene TRBJ2-7; 8 bases align to TRBD2. V was clipped by 0 bases and J by 2 bases; unmatched bases: 3. There are 15 residues in the CDR3. Germline V gene lookup returns CDR1 LGHNA and CDR2 YNFKEQ. This chain's CDR3 is CASSQETSAPYEQYF. DNA for the CDR3: TGTGCCAGCAGCCAAGAGACTAGCGCACCCTACGAGCAGTACTTC.

The gene calls are TRBV20-1 and TRBJ1-6; D is perhaps TRBD1 (5 bases). This CDR3 has 14 residues. Germline values: CDR1 DFQATT, CDR2 SNEGSKA (reference sequence). V lost 2 bases and J 8 bases, leaving 13 bases between the germline ends. This chain's CDR3 is CSARIGRDYSPLHF. Written as DNA, the CDR3 is TGCAGTGCTAGAATAGGCAGGGACTATTCACCCCTCCACTTT.

This clonotype was recorded many times. This chain connects TRBV13 to TRBJ1-4; TRBD1 might be the D (6 bases). This CDR3 region has 14 residues. Looked up from germline, CDR1 is PRHDT and CDR2 is FYEKMQ (reference sequence). V lost 2 bases and J 4 bases, leaving 8 bases between the germline ends. The CDR3 loop reads CASSLTQGNEKLFF. In nucleotides, the CDR3 is TGTGCCAGCAGCTTAACACAGGGTAATGAAAAACTGTTTTTT.

The CDR3 here is CSARDILLAGGTQYF. The DNA for the CDR3 is TGCAGTGCAAGGGATATATTATTAGCGGGGGGTACGCAGTATTTT. V and J are TRBV20-1 and TRBJ2-3; 10 bases line up with TRBD2. The CDR3 is 15 amino acids. Germline V CDR1 and CDR2: DFQATT, SNEGSKA (reference sequence). Losses at the gene ends were 6 bases for V and 8 bases for J; bases not matched to a gene: 14.

In this sample, this clonotype turned up many times. The rearrangement links TRBV10-3 to TRBJ1-2; 7 bases are a match to TRBD1. Germline lookup yields CDR1 ENHRY and CDR2 SYGVKD. The CDR3 sequence is 15 residues long. The trim removed 6 bases at V and 3 bases at J, leaving 10 bases unmatched. In nucleotides, the CDR3 is TGTGCCATCAGGAGCTTCGGACAGGCGGACTATGGCTACACCTTC. Translating gives CAIRSFGQADYGYTF.

The sample holds a few counts of this clonotype. This chain uses TRBV5-1 with TRBJ2-5, with 7 bases lining up with TRBD2. The CDR3 consists of 15 residues. Germline-derived CDR1 and CDR2 are SGHRS and YFSETQ. V shed 0 bases and J 7 bases; nucleotides not matched to a gene: 9. DNA for the CDR3: TGCGCCAGCAGCTTGGCTAGCGGAACAGGCGCGACCCAGTACTTC. As protein: CASSLASGTGATQYF. Using reference TRBV5-1 and TRBJ2-5 for the parts outside the CDR3, the full variable domain is KAGVTQTPRYLIKTRGQQVTLSCSPISGHRSVSWYQQTPGQGLQFLFEYFSETQRNKGNFPGRFSGRQFSNSRSEMNVSTLELGDSALYLCASSLASGTGATQYFGPGTRLLVL.

This clonotype was seen repeatedly, ten times or more. The genes are TRBV2 and TRBJ2-3; D is possibly TRBD1 (6 bases). V gave up 10 bases and J gave up 6 bases, with 17 bases separating them. Germline V gene sequence: CDR1 SNHLY, CDR2 FYNNEI. CDR3 length: 13 residues. CDR3 nucleotides: TGTGCCACCAGGGGCTATTCTTCGGATACGCAGTATTTT. Its protein is CATRGYSSDTQYF.

This clonotype came up many times. The chain has TRBV5-4 and TRBJ2-5, with 7 positions matching TRBD2. Trimming cost V 5 bases and J 3 bases; bases outside gene matches: 4. The CDR3 length is 13 residues. Germline assignment: CDR1 SGHNT and CDR2 YYREEE (reference sequence). CDR3 protein: CASSAGTKETQYF. DNA of the CDR3: TGTGCCAGCAGTGCCGGGACTAAAGAGACCCAGTACTTC.

The V gene is TRBV5-1, the J gene TRBJ2-1; 7 positions match TRBD1. V lost 3 bases, J lost 2 bases, and 8 bases stayed unmatched. This CDR3 comprises 16 residues. Germline CDR1 SGHRS, CDR2 YFSETQ. CDR3 bases: TGCGCCAGCAGCTCAACAGGGGCCCCCACCTACAATGAGCAGTTCTTC. It encodes CASSSTGAPTYNEQFF.

In its sample, this clonotype was seen a few times. This chain links TRBV2 with TRBJ2-1, with a tentative D call TRBD1 (6 bases). V lost 6 bases and J 8 bases, leaving 11 bases between the germline ends. The CDR3 loop spans 12 amino acids. The V gene's germline CDR1 is SNHLY and CDR2 FYNNEI. The chain's CDR3 is CASSSYRDEQFF. CDR3 coding DNA: TGTGCCAGCAGCAGCTACAGGGATGAGCAGTTCTTC. Based on the CDR3 plus reference TRBV2 and TRBJ2-1, the full variable domain is EPEVTQTPSHQVTQMGQEVILRCVPISNHLYFYWYRQILGQKVEFLVSFYNNEISEKSEIFDDQFSVERPDGSNFTLKIRSTKLEDSAMYFCASSSYRDEQFFGPGTRLTVL.